The rows below give T cell receptor beta chains drawn from one sample of a study of control samples from healthy donors and cancer patients. TCRdb's copy holds only in-frame clones and misses some; the assay was immunoSEQ multiplex PCR. The sample holds fewer than 300,000 clones; roughly four fifths are singletons and the top ten take about an eighth. Sample: PBMCs. These receptors were taken from a woman aged 55-69 years with lung cancer. CDR3s include the opening cysteine and the closing phenylalanine or tryptophan. Each record gives: V gene, clone size, J gene, D gene, CDR3 DNA, CDR3 protein. A D gene is named only where the DNA matches it firmly. Not every row has a clone size; where given, it reads once, few, many or a size class.

>TRBV2|once|TRBJ2-6|TRBD1
TGTGCCAGCAGTGACCCTCACAGGGGCTCCGGGGCCAACGTCCTGACTTTC
CASSDPHRGSGANVLTF
>TRBV20-1|-|TRBJ1-2|-
TGCAGTGCTAGTGAAGCCACGGCATTCTTCTACACCTTC
CSASEATAFFYTF
>TRBV5-1|-|TRBJ2-7|TRBD2
TGCGCCAGCAGCGCGGGGACTAGCGGGGGCTTATACGAGCAGTACTTC
CASSAGTSGGLYEQYF
>TRBV9|-|TRBJ1-3|-
TGTGCCAGCAGCGTAGGTGGTTTTGGGGACACCATATATTTT
CASSVGGFGDTIYF
>TRBV25-1|-|TRBJ2-2|-
TGTGCCAGCAGTTTCTACAGGGACAACACCGGGGAGCTGTTTTTT
CASSFYRDNTGELFF
>TRBV6-5|once|TRBJ1-2|-
TGCGCCAGCCGGGACGGAACTAACTATGGCTACACCTTC
CASRDGTNYGYTF
>TRBV15|-|TRBJ2-4|TRBD1
TGTGCCACCAGTACTACAGGGGGAAGTAGCATTCAGTACTTC
CATSTTGGSSIQYF
>TRBV15|-|TRBJ1-1|-
TGTGCCACCAGCACGAATCTTGGGAGCACTGAAGCTTTCTTT
CATSTNLGSTEAFF
>TRBV6-2/TRBV6-3|-|TRBJ2-2|-
TGTGCCAGCAGTTACGGGGCGACTACCGGGGAGCTGTTTTTT
CASSYGATTGELFF
>TRBV6-6|few|TRBJ2-3|-
TGTGCCAGCAGGCTGGGACACAGCACAGATACGCAGTATTTT
CASRLGHSTDTQYF
>TRBV11-2|-|TRBJ2-1|-
TGTGCCAGCAGCTCAGGTAGCTCCTACAATGAGCAGTTCTTC
CASSSGSSYNEQFF
>TRBV5-1|-|TRBJ2-5|-
TGCGCCAGACATGGGTGCGGTGGAGGACCCCGGGGAGAGACCCAGTACTTC
CARHGCGGGPRGETQYF
>TRBV2|-|TRBJ1-1|-
TGTGCCAGCACCACGGGGCTACTGAACACTGAAGCTTTCTTT
CASTTGLLNTEAFF
>TRBV15|-|TRBJ1-2|-
TGTGCCACCAGCCGTCGCAGGGAGATGGGAGGCTACACCTTC
CATSRRREMGGYTF
>TRBV5-1|-|TRBJ1-2|-
TGCGCCAGCAGCCCCTGGGACACCTATGGCTACACCTTC
CASSPWDTYGYTF
>TRBV3-1/TRBV3-2|-|TRBJ1-6|-
TGTGCCAGCAGCCAAAGCTCAGGGCGTAATTCACCCCTCCACTTT
CASSQSSGRNSPLHF
>TRBV30|few|TRBJ2-7|-
TGTGCCTGGAAACGTGACCGGGGTACGTCGTACTTC
CAWKRDRGTSYF
>TRBV2|-|TRBJ1-2|-
TGTGCCAGCAATGACCGGGGGGGCGGCTACACCTTC
CASNDRGGGYTF
>TRBV12-3/TRBV12-4|-|TRBJ1-1|-
TGTGCCAGCAGTACCGGGACTCCTCAAGCTTTCTTT
CASSTGTPQAFF
>TRBV11-3|-|TRBJ1-6|TRBD1
TGTGCCAGCAGCTTGGACAGGGATTCACCCCTCCACTTT
CASSLDRDSPLHF
>TRBV2|-|TRBJ2-7|TRBD2
TGTGCCAGCATCTCCCCCACTAGCGGGAGTGGAGAGCAGTACTTC
CASISPTSGSGEQYF
>TRBV7-3|-|TRBJ2-3|-
TGTGCCAGCAGCTCTGGACATGAGGGTCCAGATACGCAGTATTTT
CASSSGHEGPDTQYF
>TRBV2|-|TRBJ1-2|-
TGTGCCAGCAGTGTACAGGACGTAAGCTACACCTTC
CASSVQDVSYTF
>TRBV6-5|-|TRBJ2-1|-
TGTGCCCGCAGTTACGAAGGATCCAGCTCCTACAATGAGCAGTTCTTC
CARSYEGSSSYNEQFF
>TRBV5-4|-|TRBJ2-7|TRBD2
TGTGCCGGCAGCAGGGGACTAGCGGGTACCTACGAGCAGTACTTC
CAGSRGLAGTYEQYF
>TRBV5-1|-|TRBJ1-1|TRBD1
TGCGCCAGCAGCTTGGGCCCGGGACAGGGTAATAGGCTGAACACTGAAGCTTTCTTT
CASSLGPGQGNRLNTEAFF
>TRBV19|-|TRBJ1-1|-
TGTGCCAGTAGAGTAGGGGACACTGAAGCTTTCTTT
CASRVGDTEAFF
>TRBV16|-|TRBJ1-4|-
TGTGCCAGCAGCCAATTTTCTCCGGGACCGGGAGGGGAAAAACTGTTTTTT
CASSQFSPGPGGEKLFF
>TRBV15|-|TRBJ2-5|TRBD2
TGTGCCACCATAGCGGGAGGGTCCCCGGGGGAGACCCAGTACTTC
CATIAGGSPGETQYF
>TRBV19|-|TRBJ2-6|-
TGTGCCAGTAGTATAGGAGAGGCCGCTGGGGCCAACGTCCTGACTTTC
CASSIGEAAGANVLTF
>TRBV2|-|TRBJ2-1|-
TGTGCCTCCCTTAGCGGATTCTCCTACAATGAGCAGTTCTTC
CASLSGFSYNEQFF
>TRBV2|-|TRBJ1-1|-
TGTGCCAGCAAACCGGAGTCAGGTGAGGCTGAAGCTTTCTTT
CASKPESGEAEAFF
>TRBV2|few|TRBJ2-1|-
TGTGCCAGCACTAAGGAACGCTACAATGAGCAGTTCTTC
CASTKERYNEQFF
>TRBV3-1/TRBV3-2|-|TRBJ2-1|TRBD2
TGTGCCAGCAGCCGACGACTAGCGGGGGATTTCTACAATGAGCAGTTCTTC
CASSRRLAGDFYNEQFF
>TRBV11-2|-|TRBJ2-2|-
TGTGCCAGCAGCTTACTGGACGGCACCGGGGAGCTGTTTTTT
CASSLLDGTGELFF
>TRBV5-1|-|TRBJ1-1|-
TGCGCCAGCAGCTTTCGGGACGGCCATCGGGCTTTCTTT
CASSFRDGHRAFF
>TRBV6-5|-|TRBJ2-7|TRBD2
TGTGCCAGCAGTAGGGGACTAGCGCGAACCTACGAGCAGTACTTC
CASSRGLARTYEQYF
>TRBV9|-|TRBJ2-5|TRBD1
TGTGCCAGCACCGTGGACAGGGGTAGTCAAGAGACCCAGTACTTC
CASTVDRGSQETQYF
>TRBV7-3|many|TRBJ2-7|-
TGTGCCAGCAGCTTTCATGGTGGCGAGCAGTACTTC
CASSFHGGEQYF
>TRBV27|once|TRBJ1-1|-
TGTGCCAGCAGTCCACAGGGAGGAGCTGAAGCTTTCTTT
CASSPQGGAEAFF
>TRBV5-4|-|TRBJ1-1|-
TGTGCCAGCAGCTTGGAACGGAACACTGAAGCTTTCTTT
CASSLERNTEAFF
>TRBV27|-|TRBJ1-6|-
TGTGCCAGCAGTTTAAGCAGAGGACCCCTCCACTTT
CASSLSRGPLHF
>TRBV11-2|-|TRBJ2-7|-
TGTGCCAGCAGCTTAGATACCCCAGGGGTCTACGAGCAGTACTTC
CASSLDTPGVYEQYF
>TRBV18|-|TRBJ2-7|-
TGTGCCAGCTCACAGGGAATCTCCTACGAGCAGTACTTC
CASSQGISYEQYF
>TRBV3-1/TRBV3-2|-|TRBJ2-3|TRBD2
TGTGCCAGCAGTGGGACTAGCGGGAGGCGTGTAACTAGCACAGATACGCAGTATTTT
CASSGTSGRRVTSTDTQYF
>TRBV4-1|-|TRBJ2-3|-
TGCGCCAGCAGCCAAGACTCCGGGGGAACTAGAGATACGCAGTATTTT
CASSQDSGGTRDTQYF
>TRBV15|-|TRBJ1-4|-
TGTGCCACCAGAACAGGACCTCGGGAGGAAAAACTGTTTTTT
CATRTGPREEKLFF
>TRBV10-3|-|TRBJ1-3|-
TGTGCCATCAGTGACCTGAAGGGGTCGGCTGGAAACACCATATATTTT
CAISDLKGSAGNTIYF
>TRBV28|-|TRBJ2-5|-
TGTGCCAGCAGTTTAGCCGGGTACCAAGAGACCCAGTACTTC
CASSLAGYQETQYF
>TRBV5-4|-|TRBJ2-2|-
TGTGCCAGCAGCTTTGCGGGACATCCCCGGGGGGCCGGGGAGCTGTTTTTT
CASSFAGHPRGAGELFF
>TRBV5-1|-|TRBJ1-3|-
TGCGCCAGCAGCTTGGCCTCAACCTCTGGAAACACCATATATTTT
CASSLASTSGNTIYF
>TRBV18|-|TRBJ1-5|TRBD1
TGTGCCAGCTCACGAGGGACAGACCAGCCCCAGCATTTT
CASSRGTDQPQHF
>TRBV9|-|TRBJ2-7|-
TGTGCCAGCAGCGTAGGGGTAACCCCCAGGACGTGGGAGCAGTACTTC
CASSVGVTPRTWEQYF
>TRBV5-5|-|TRBJ2-1|-
TGTGCCAGCAGCATGGGACTCAATGAGCAGTTCTTC
CASSMGLNEQFF
>TRBV11-2|few|TRBJ2-1|-
TGTGCCAGCAGCGCCCGACTAGTCCCGGGATACAATGAGCAGTTCTTC
CASSARLVPGYNEQFF
>TRBV19|few|TRBJ2-7|TRBD2
TGTGCCAGTAGTGGGAGGGAGGGCTCTCCCTCCTACGAGCAGTACTTC
CASSGREGSPSYEQYF
>TRBV6-5|once|TRBJ2-3|-
TGTGCCAGCAGTAGGGGCACAGATACGCAGTATTTT
CASSRGTDTQYF